A single TCR beta chain is shown here with its context. Its antigen is currently unknown. The sample is drawn from a study of T cells in localized non-small cell lung cancer. General study findings and limits: Of the tissues analyzed, uninvolved adjacent lung showed maximal T cell clonality, greater than tumor. The study detected a median around 61 of the top 100 tumor clones in adjacent lung. Sequencing was limited to one tumor region, leaving the possibility of heterogeneity open.

The assay was immunoSEQ multiplex PCR, and TCRdb's table has in-frame clones only and misses some. Altogether tens of thousands of clones are present, just under 85% being singletons, with the ten largest covering about 13%. Germline V gene data show CDR1 as LNHNV and CDR2 as YYDKDF (reference sequence). Trimming shortened V by 0 bases and J by 5 bases, and 10 bases separated the two germline ends. This CDR3 region has 14 residues. The chain carries TRBV15 and TRBJ1-1; D uncertain. The specimen comprised peripheral blood, sampled before any cancer treatment. The TCR comes from a female donor at least 60 years old with stage I lung adenocarcinoma. CDR3 loop: CATSRDTRGTEAFF. The CDR3, as DNA: TGTGCCACCAGCAGAGATACGAGAGGGACTGAAGCTTTCTTT.